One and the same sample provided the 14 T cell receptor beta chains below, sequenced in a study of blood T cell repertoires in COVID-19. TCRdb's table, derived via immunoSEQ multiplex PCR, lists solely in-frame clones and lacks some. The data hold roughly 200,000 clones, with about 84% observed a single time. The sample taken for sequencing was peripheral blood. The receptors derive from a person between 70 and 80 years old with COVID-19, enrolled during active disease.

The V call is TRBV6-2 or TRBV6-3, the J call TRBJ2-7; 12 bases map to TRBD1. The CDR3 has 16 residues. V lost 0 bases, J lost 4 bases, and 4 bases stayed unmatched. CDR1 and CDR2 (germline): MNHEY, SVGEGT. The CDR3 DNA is TGTGCCAGCAGTTACTCCGGGACAGGGGGCTTTTACGAGCAGTACTTC. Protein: CASSYSGTGGFYEQYF.

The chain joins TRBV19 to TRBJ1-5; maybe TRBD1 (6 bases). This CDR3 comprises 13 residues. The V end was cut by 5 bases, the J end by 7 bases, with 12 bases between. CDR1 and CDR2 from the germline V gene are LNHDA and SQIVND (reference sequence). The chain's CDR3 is CASSRGDNQPQHF. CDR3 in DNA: TGTGCCAGTAGTCGAGGGGACAACCAGCCCCAGCATTTT.

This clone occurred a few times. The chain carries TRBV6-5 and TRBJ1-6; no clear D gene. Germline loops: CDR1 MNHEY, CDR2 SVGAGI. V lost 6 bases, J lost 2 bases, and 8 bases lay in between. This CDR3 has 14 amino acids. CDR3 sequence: CASSTGTYNSPLHF. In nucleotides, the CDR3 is TGTGCCAGCAGCACGGGAACCTATAATTCACCCCTCCACTTT.

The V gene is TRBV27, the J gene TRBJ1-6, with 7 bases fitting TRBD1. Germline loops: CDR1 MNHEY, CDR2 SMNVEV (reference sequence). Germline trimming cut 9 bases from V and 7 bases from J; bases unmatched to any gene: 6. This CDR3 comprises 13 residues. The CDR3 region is CARTGTENSPLHF. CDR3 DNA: TGTGCCAGAACCGGGACAGAAAATTCACCCCTCCACTTT.

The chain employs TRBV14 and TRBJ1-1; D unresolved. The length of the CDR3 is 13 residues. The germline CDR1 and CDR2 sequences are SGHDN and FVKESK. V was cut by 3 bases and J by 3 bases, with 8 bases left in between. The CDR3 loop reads CASSHHPDTEAFF. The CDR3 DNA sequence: TGTGCCAGCAGCCATCACCCGGACACTGAAGCTTTCTTT.

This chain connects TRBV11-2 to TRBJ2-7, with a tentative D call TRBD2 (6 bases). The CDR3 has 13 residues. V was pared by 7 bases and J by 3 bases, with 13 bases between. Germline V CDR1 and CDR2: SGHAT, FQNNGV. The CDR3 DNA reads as TGTGCCAGCACCCTCGGGGGAAACTACGAGCAGTACTTC. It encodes CASTLGGNYEQYF.

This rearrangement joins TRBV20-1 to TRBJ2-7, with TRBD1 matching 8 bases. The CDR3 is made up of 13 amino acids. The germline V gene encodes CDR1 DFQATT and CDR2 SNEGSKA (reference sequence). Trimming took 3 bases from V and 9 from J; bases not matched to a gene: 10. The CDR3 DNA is TGCAGTGCTAGTACCGGACAGGGTAGGGGGCAGTACTTC. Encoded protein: CSASTGQGRGQYF.

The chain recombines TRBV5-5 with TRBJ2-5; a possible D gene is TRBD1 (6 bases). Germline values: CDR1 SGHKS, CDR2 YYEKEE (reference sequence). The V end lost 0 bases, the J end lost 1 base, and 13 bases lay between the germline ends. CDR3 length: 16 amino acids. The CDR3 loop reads CASSLGWQGSQETQYF. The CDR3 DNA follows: TGTGCCAGCAGCTTGGGCTGGCAGGGGTCCCAAGAGACCCAGTACTTC.

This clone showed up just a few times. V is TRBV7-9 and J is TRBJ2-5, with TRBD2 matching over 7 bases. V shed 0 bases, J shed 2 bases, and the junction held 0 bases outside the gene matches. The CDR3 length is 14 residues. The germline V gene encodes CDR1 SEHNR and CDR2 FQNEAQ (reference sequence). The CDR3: CASSLAGGQETQYF. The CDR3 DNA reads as TGTGCCAGCAGCTTAGCGGGAGGGCAAGAGACCCAGTACTTC.

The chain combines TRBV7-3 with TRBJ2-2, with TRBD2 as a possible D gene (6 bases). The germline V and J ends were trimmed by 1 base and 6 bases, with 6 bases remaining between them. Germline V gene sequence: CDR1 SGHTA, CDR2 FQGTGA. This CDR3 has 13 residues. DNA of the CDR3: TGTGCCAGCAGCTTAAGCGGGGCCGGGGAGCTGTTTTTT. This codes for CASSLSGAGELFF.

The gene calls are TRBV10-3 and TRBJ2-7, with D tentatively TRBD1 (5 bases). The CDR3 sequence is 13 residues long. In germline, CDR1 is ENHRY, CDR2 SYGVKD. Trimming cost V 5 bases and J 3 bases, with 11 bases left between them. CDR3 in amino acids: CAISPRADYEQYF. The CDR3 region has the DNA TGTGCCATCAGTCCCAGGGCAGACTACGAGCAGTACTTC.

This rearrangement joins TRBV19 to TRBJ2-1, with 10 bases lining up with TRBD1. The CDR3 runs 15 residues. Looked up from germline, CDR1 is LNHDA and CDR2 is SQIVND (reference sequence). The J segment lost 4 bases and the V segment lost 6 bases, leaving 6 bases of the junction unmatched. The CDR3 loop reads CASRPPGQGYNEQFF. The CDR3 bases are TGTGCCAGTAGGCCTCCGGGACAGGGGTACAATGAGCAGTTCTTC.

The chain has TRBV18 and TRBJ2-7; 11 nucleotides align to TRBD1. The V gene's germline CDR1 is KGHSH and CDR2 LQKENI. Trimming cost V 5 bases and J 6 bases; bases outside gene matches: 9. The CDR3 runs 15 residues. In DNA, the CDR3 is TGTGCCAGCTCAACCAGGGGGACAGGGGGGCTCGAGCAGTACTTC. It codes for CASSTRGTGGLEQYF.

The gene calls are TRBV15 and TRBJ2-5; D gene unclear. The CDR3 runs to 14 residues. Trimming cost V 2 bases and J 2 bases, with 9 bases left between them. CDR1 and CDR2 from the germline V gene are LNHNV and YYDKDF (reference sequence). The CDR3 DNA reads TGTGCCACCAGCAGAAAGACATCACAAGAGACCCAGTACTTC. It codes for CATSRKTSQETQYF. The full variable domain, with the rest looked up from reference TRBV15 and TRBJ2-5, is DAMVIQNPRYQVTQFGKPVTLSCSQTLNHNVMYWYQQKSSQAPKLLFHYYDKDFNNEADTPDNFQSRRPNTSFCFLDIRSPGLGDTAMYLCATSRKTSQETQYFGPGTRLLVL.